Listed below are T cell receptor beta chains from one sample, sequenced in a study of human T cells and chemical hapten exposure. TCRdb analysed the RACE reads with MiXCR anew, one entry per CDR3 protein. The sample has over 55,000 distinct CDR3 sequences; over 8.5% are singletons. This specimen was whole blood, taken in connection with sensitization to the hapten diphenylcyclopropenone (DPC). Receptors originate from a woman aged 45-59 years with alopecia areata. Some clones in this sample may be carry-over from other donors' samples. CDR3s include the opening cysteine and the closing phenylalanine or tryptophan. Each record gives: V gene, D gene, J gene, clone size, CDR3 protein, CDR3 DNA. D genes are given only for firm matches. The size entry is marked missing in some rows and otherwise reads once, few, many or a size class.

V gene: TRBV6-4
D gene: NA
J gene: TRBJ1-1
clone size: NA
CDR3 protein: CASSPNSRSTEAFF
CDR3 DNA: TGTGCCAGCAGTCCGAACAGCAGAAGCACTGAAGCTTTCTTT

V gene: TRBV20-1
D gene: TRBD1
J gene: TRBJ1-2
clone size: many
CDR3 protein: CSAPGQNYGYTF
CDR3 DNA: TGCAGTGCTCCGGGACAGAACTATGGCTACACCTTC

V gene: TRBV4-3
D gene: NA
J gene: TRBJ2-6
clone size: many
CDR3 protein: CASSQAWSSGANVLTF
CDR3 DNA: TGCGCCAGCAGCCAAGCCTGGAGCTCTGGGGCCAACGTCCTGACTTTC

V gene: TRBV28
D gene: NA
J gene: TRBJ2-7
clone size: few
CDR3 protein: CASSWNIAYEQYF
CDR3 DNA: TGTGCCAGCAGTTGGAACATTGCCTACGAGCAGTACTTC

V gene: TRBV7-8
D gene: TRBD1
J gene: TRBJ1-2
clone size: many
CDR3 protein: CASSSRADRGYGYTF
CDR3 DNA: TGTGCCAGCAGCTCGAGGGCCGACAGGGGCTATGGCTACACCTTC

V gene: TRBV7-2
D gene: TRBD1
J gene: TRBJ2-3
clone size: NA
CDR3 protein: CASSRTGGRGTNTQYF
CDR3 DNA: TGTGCCAGCAGCCGTACAGGGGGCCGCGGGACAAATACGCAGTATTTT

V gene: TRBV6-2/TRBV6-3
D gene: NA
J gene: TRBJ1-1
clone size: few
CDR3 protein: CASSYARGHTEAFF
CDR3 DNA: TGTGCCAGCAGTTACGCACGGGGACACACTGAAGCTTTCTTT

V gene: TRBV12-3/TRBV12-4
D gene: NA
J gene: TRBJ1-5
clone size: many
CDR3 protein: CASSPGVPNQPQHF
CDR3 DNA: TGTGCCAGCAGCCCCGGTGTCCCCAATCAGCCCCAGCATTTT

V gene: TRBV4-3
D gene: NA
J gene: TRBJ2-1
clone size: few
CDR3 protein: CASSPSVWGGGLANEQFF
CDR3 DNA: TGCGCCAGCAGCCCGTCAGTGTGGGGCGGGGGCCTAGCCAATGAGCAGTTCTTC

V gene: TRBV14
D gene: NA
J gene: TRBJ2-5
clone size: many
CDR3 protein: CASSQVPGAPPYF
CDR3 DNA: TGTGCCAGCAGCCAAGTTCCGGGGGCACCTCCTTACTTC

V gene: TRBV28
D gene: NA
J gene: TRBJ2-7
clone size: many
CDR3 protein: CASSPFRAGDEQYF
CDR3 DNA: TGTGCCAGCAGTCCTTTCCGGGCAGGCGACGAGCAGTACTTC

V gene: TRBV5-6
D gene: NA
J gene: TRBJ1-2
clone size: many
CDR3 protein: CASSLWELSLGYTF
CDR3 DNA: TGTGCCAGCAGCTTGTGGGAATTATCCTTGGGCTACACCTTC

V gene: TRBV5-1
D gene: TRBD1
J gene: TRBJ2-3
clone size: few
CDR3 protein: CASSWGQGDTDTQYF
CDR3 DNA: TGCGCCAGCAGCTGGGGACAGGGCGACACAGATACGCAGTATTTT

V gene: TRBV7-6
D gene: TRBD2
J gene: TRBJ2-1
clone size: few
CDR3 protein: CASSLELAGAREQFF
CDR3 DNA: TGTGCCAGCAGCTTAGAACTAGCGGGAGCCCGAGAGCAGTTCTTC

V gene: TRBV27
D gene: NA
J gene: TRBJ1-5
clone size: many
CDR3 protein: CASSFRNLGGQPQHF
CDR3 DNA: TGTGCCAGCAGTTTTAGGAACCTAGGGGGTCAGCCCCAGCATTTT

V gene: TRBV11-2
D gene: NA
J gene: TRBJ2-2
clone size: NA
CDR3 protein: CASSLKRTGELFF
CDR3 DNA: TGTGCCAGCAGCTTAAAAAGGACCGGGGAGCTGTTTTTT

V gene: TRBV29-1
D gene: NA
J gene: TRBJ2-3
clone size: few
CDR3 protein: CLGGNLPTDTQYF
CDR3 DNA: TGCCTCGGAGGGAACCTACCCACAGATACGCAGTATTTT

V gene: TRBV11-2
D gene: NA
J gene: TRBJ2-3
clone size: many
CDR3 protein: CASSRGTGSTDTQYF
CDR3 DNA: TGTGCCAGCAGCCGGGGGACGGGAAGCACAGATACGCAGTATTTT

V gene: TRBV10-3
D gene: NA
J gene: TRBJ1-1
clone size: many
CDR3 protein: CASSGTGGGTEAFF
CDR3 DNA: TGTGCCTCGTCGGGTACCGGGGGGGGCACTGAAGCTTTCTTT

V gene: TRBV6-5
D gene: NA
J gene: TRBJ1-2
clone size: few
CDR3 protein: CASSLDGVRYTF
CDR3 DNA: TGTGCCAGCAGCCTGGACGGCGTGCGCTACACCTTC

V gene: TRBV5-5
D gene: NA
J gene: TRBJ1-5
clone size: many
CDR3 protein: CASSPGQAFNQPQHF
CDR3 DNA: TGTGCCAGCAGCCCTGGGCAGGCCTTCAATCAGCCCCAGCATTTT

V gene: TRBV29-1
D gene: NA
J gene: TRBJ2-3
clone size: many
CDR3 protein: CSVETGSTDTQYF
CDR3 DNA: TGCAGCGTTGAAACAGGTAGCACAGATACGCAGTATTTT

V gene: TRBV18
D gene: NA
J gene: TRBJ2-5
clone size: many
CDR3 protein: CASSPHNRDGETQYF
CDR3 DNA: TGTGCCAGCTCACCTCACAACAGGGACGGGGAGACCCAGTACTTC

V gene: TRBV12-3/TRBV12-4
D gene: TRBD1
J gene: TRBJ1-2
clone size: NA
CDR3 protein: CASSPQGAKDGYTF
CDR3 DNA: TGTGCCAGCAGTCCACAGGGGGCGAAAGATGGCTACACCTTC

V gene: TRBV25-1
D gene: NA
J gene: TRBJ1-1
clone size: few
CDR3 protein: CASSPPGMIEAFF
CDR3 DNA: TGTGCCAGCAGTCCACCTGGAATGATTGAAGCTTTCTTT

V gene: TRBV4-3
D gene: NA
J gene: TRBJ2-3
clone size: many
CDR3 protein: CASSQEKGSTSTDTQYF
CDR3 DNA: TGCGCCAGCAGCCAAGAAAAGGGATCCACTAGCACAGATACGCAGTATTTT

V gene: TRBV28
D gene: NA
J gene: TRBJ1-2
clone size: many
CDR3 protein: CASSLQNYGYTF
CDR3 DNA: TGTGCCAGCAGTTTACAAAACTATGGCTACACCTTC

V gene: TRBV28
D gene: NA
J gene: TRBJ2-5
clone size: NA
CDR3 protein: CASSLPLQGTETQYF
CDR3 DNA: TGTGCCAGCAGTTTACCCCTACAGGGAACGGAGACCCAGTACTTC

V gene: TRBV4-2
D gene: NA
J gene: TRBJ2-1
clone size: NA
CDR3 protein: CASSQEMPGYNEQFF
CDR3 DNA: TGTGCCAGCAGCCAAGAGATGCCGGGCTACAATGAGCAGTTCTTC

V gene: TRBV28
D gene: NA
J gene: TRBJ1-3
clone size: NA
CDR3 protein: CASSDRRSGNTIYF
CDR3 DNA: TGTGCCAGCAGCGACAGGCGCTCTGGAAACACCATATATTTT

V gene: TRBV11-2
D gene: NA
J gene: TRBJ2-7
clone size: many
CDR3 protein: CASSLDSPTDYEQYF
CDR3 DNA: TGTGCCAGCAGCTTAGATTCCCCTACGGACTACGAGCAGTACTTC

V gene: TRBV15
D gene: TRBD2
J gene: TRBJ2-5
clone size: many
CDR3 protein: CATASTSGRGETQYF
CDR3 DNA: TGTGCCACTGCCTCAACTAGCGGGCGAGGGGAGACCCAGTACTTC

V gene: TRBV7-6
D gene: TRBD2
J gene: TRBJ2-5
clone size: many
CDR3 protein: CASSSGTSGGPKETQYF
CDR3 DNA: TGTGCCAGCAGCTCCGGGACTAGCGGGGGACCTAAAGAGACCCAGTACTTC

V gene: TRBV7-6
D gene: NA
J gene: TRBJ2-3
clone size: NA
CDR3 protein: CASSLAPVPDTQYF
CDR3 DNA: TGTGCCAGCAGCTTAGCGCCAGTCCCAGATACGCAGTATTTT

V gene: TRBV9
D gene: NA
J gene: TRBJ2-1
clone size: NA
CDR3 protein: CASSVMNNEQFF
CDR3 DNA: TGTGCCAGCAGCGTAATGAATAATGAGCAGTTCTTC

V gene: TRBV3-1
D gene: NA
J gene: TRBJ1-1
clone size: many
CDR3 protein: CASSNRDPLLAFF
CDR3 DNA: TGTGCCAGCAGCAACCGGGACCCACTTTTAGCTTTCTTT

V gene: TRBV29-1
D gene: NA
J gene: TRBJ1-1
clone size: many
CDR3 protein: CSVVTVNTEAFF
CDR3 DNA: TGCAGCGTTGTGACAGTGAACACTGAAGCTTTCTTT

V gene: TRBV7-2
D gene: NA
J gene: TRBJ2-7
clone size: NA
CDR3 protein: CASSLEGVPYEQYF
CDR3 DNA: TGTGCCAGCAGCTTAGAAGGGGTCCCCTACGAGCAGTACTTC

V gene: TRBV29-1
D gene: TRBD1
J gene: TRBJ2-2
clone size: few
CDR3 protein: CSAQGQMAGELFF
CDR3 DNA: TGCAGCGCGCAGGGACAGATGGCCGGGGAGCTGTTTTTT

V gene: TRBV2
D gene: TRBD1
J gene: TRBJ2-2
clone size: few
CDR3 protein: CASRGGQEVTGELFF
CDR3 DNA: TGTGCCAGCAGGGGGGGACAGGAGGTCACCGGGGAGCTGTTTTTT

V gene: TRBV5-1
D gene: NA
J gene: TRBJ2-7
clone size: NA
CDR3 protein: CASSSLGLDYYYEQYF
CDR3 DNA: TGCGCCAGCAGCTCCTTAGGCCTCGACTATTACTACGAGCAGTACTTC

V gene: TRBV20-1
D gene: NA
J gene: TRBJ1-1
clone size: many
CDR3 protein: CSARAGRLGTEAFF
CDR3 DNA: TGCAGTGCTAGAGCGGGGCGTTTAGGCACTGAAGCTTTCTTT

V gene: TRBV20-1
D gene: NA
J gene: TRBJ1-5
clone size: NA
CDR3 protein: CSASGQGGEPQHF
CDR3 DNA: TGCAGTGCTAGTGGGCAGGGAGGAGAGCCCCAGCATTTT

V gene: TRBV27
D gene: TRBD1
J gene: TRBJ1-4
clone size: many
CDR3 protein: CASSERQGVNEKLFF
CDR3 DNA: TGTGCCAGCAGTGAAAGACAGGGCGTCAATGAAAAACTGTTTTTT

V gene: TRBV10-3
D gene: NA
J gene: TRBJ2-2
clone size: many
CDR3 protein: CAISESAANTGELFF
CDR3 DNA: TGTGCCATCAGTGAGTCGGCAGCGAACACCGGGGAGCTGTTTTTT

V gene: TRBV28
D gene: NA
J gene: TRBJ1-2
clone size: many
CDR3 protein: CASSLGAPGGWGYGYTF
CDR3 DNA: TGTGCCAGCAGTTTAGGAGCCCCCGGGGGCTGGGGCTATGGCTACACCTTC

V gene: TRBV9
D gene: NA
J gene: TRBJ2-7
clone size: NA
CDR3 protein: CASSVEPVGTCSYEQYF
CDR3 DNA: TGTGCCAGCAGCGTAGAACCAGTCGGGACATGCTCCTACGAGCAGTACTTC

V gene: TRBV15
D gene: NA
J gene: TRBJ1-1
clone size: NA
CDR3 protein: CATSSGGLEAFF
CDR3 DNA: TGTGCCACCAGCAGTGGAGGGCTCGAGGCTTTCTTT

V gene: TRBV5-5
D gene: NA
J gene: TRBJ1-1
clone size: NA
CDR3 protein: CASSFPGSTEAFF
CDR3 DNA: TGTGCCAGCAGCTTCCCGGGATCTACTGAAGCTTTCTTT

V gene: TRBV7-9
D gene: NA
J gene: TRBJ2-3
clone size: few
CDR3 protein: CASSLALRAEYEDTQYF
CDR3 DNA: TGTGCCAGCAGCTTAGCGTTACGAGCGGAGTATGAAGATACGCAGTATTTT

V gene: TRBV4-2
D gene: TRBD1
J gene: TRBJ1-1
clone size: many
CDR3 protein: CASSQDIRGGEAFF
CDR3 DNA: TGTGCCAGCAGCCAAGATATCAGGGGGGGTGAAGCTTTCTTT

V gene: TRBV28
D gene: NA
J gene: TRBJ1-1
clone size: many
CDR3 protein: CASSPPANTEAFF
CDR3 DNA: TGTGCCAGCAGTCCCCCGGCGAACACTGAAGCTTTCTTT

V gene: TRBV3-1
D gene: NA
J gene: TRBJ2-5
clone size: NA
CDR3 protein: CASSQVSILETQYF
CDR3 DNA: TGTGCCAGCAGCCAAGTATCTATTCTCGAGACCCAGTACTTC

V gene: TRBV2
D gene: TRBD1
J gene: TRBJ2-7
clone size: many
CDR3 protein: CASREGQGLAYEQYF
CDR3 DNA: TGTGCCAGCAGGGAAGGACAGGGGCTGGCCTACGAGCAGTACTTC

V gene: TRBV7-9
D gene: TRBD2
J gene: TRBJ2-7
clone size: many
CDR3 protein: CASSPGTSAYEQYF
CDR3 DNA: TGTGCCAGCAGCCCCGGGACTAGTGCGTACGAGCAGTACTTC

V gene: TRBV3-1
D gene: NA
J gene: TRBJ2-2
clone size: many
CDR3 protein: CASSLTSGELFF
CDR3 DNA: TGTGCCAGCAGCTTAACGTCTGGGGAGCTGTTTTTT

V gene: TRBV6-5
D gene: TRBD1
J gene: TRBJ1-1
clone size: many
CDR3 protein: CASRRGDREAFF
CDR3 DNA: TGTGCCAGCCGAAGAGGGGACAGGGAAGCTTTCTTT

V gene: TRBV28
D gene: NA
J gene: TRBJ2-1
clone size: many
CDR3 protein: CASDAHGSSYNEQFF
CDR3 DNA: TGTGCCAGTGATGCCCACGGGAGCTCCTACAATGAGCAGTTCTTC

V gene: TRBV6-2/TRBV6-3
D gene: NA
J gene: TRBJ2-5
clone size: NA
CDR3 protein: CASSYASRLETQYF
CDR3 DNA: TGTGCCAGCAGTTACGCCTCCCGGCTAGAGACCCAGTACTTC